The T cell receptor beta chain under discussion was sequenced for a study of OX40 agonist ivuxolimab in advanced cancers. General notes on the study: Ivuxolimab, which targeted the costimulatory receptor OX40 (CD134), was an agonistic, fully human IgG2 monoclonal antibody. Intravenous ivuxolimab was administered to patients every 2 weeks at six dose levels: 0.01, 0.1, 0.3, 1.5, 3 and 10 mg/kg. Of the roughly 50 dose-escalation patients, hepatocellular carcinoma was present in 19, melanoma in around 15, renal cell carcinoma in 9 and head and neck cancer in 9. In the dose-escalation cohort, over 65% of patients were male, and the mean age was around 60 years, with a range of about 23 to 85. Patients were allowed to have had prior anti-PD-1, anti-PD-L1 or anti-CTLA-4 therapy, and 30% to 40% of the dose-escalation patients had previously received checkpoint inhibitors. Three dose-escalation patients achieved partial responses, one with hepatocellular carcinoma and two with cutaneous melanoma. Peripheral TCRbeta sequencing was intended to test whether TCR sequence diversity was altered and clonal T-cell expansion was caused by ivuxolimab. The monotherapy dose-escalation portion (N ≈ 57 patients) of the phase I ivuxolimab trial is reported in the paper. Results the study describes overall, beyond this receptor: In the 0.1-3.0 mg/kg groups, partial responders were among the patients with the lowest normalized peripheral clonal expansion, particularly in CD8+ T cells. After ivuxolimab, more expanded clones were found on average in CD8+ T cells than in CD4+ T cells. The antigen specificity of the clonally expanded peripheral T cells was not determined. Low levels of normalized T-cell clonal expansion were also seen in some patients who did not respond. At doses of 0.1 to 3.0 mg/kg, clonal expansion of both CD4+ and CD8+ blood T cells was observed from baseline to week 6.

Genomic DNA was isolated from the sorted cells so that the TCRbeta CDR3 region could be sequenced. The immunoSEQ Assay was used to sequence the TCRbeta CDR3 regions. The source is immuneACCESS, and TCRdb retained only in-frame sequences with V and J called. Part of the clones is not carried over; for the studies checked, unresolved V genes explain less than half of this, and the remainder is unexplained. The sample yields tens of thousands of clones; around four fifths were counted once. The ten top clones hold about 25% of the sample. Patients with autoimmune disease history or receiving systemic immunosuppression were excluded from the trial. Peripheral blood for TCR sequencing was collected from all dose cohorts at baseline, on cycle 4 day 1, and on cycle 7 day 1. The samples were drawn from a first-in-human, open-label, multicenter phase I dose-escalation trial of ivuxolimab. Adults with locally advanced or metastatic melanoma, renal cell carcinoma, hepatocellular carcinoma or head and neck squamous cell carcinoma were enrolled in the trial. Before TCR sequencing, CD4+ T cells and CD8+ T cells from peripheral blood were sorted into separate populations.

Concerning this clone: Its antigen specificity is not known. Nothing much larger sits one base from this clone, and base qualities are not available. Within the sample, other DNA sequences also encode this same CDR3.

The clonotype originates from an adult with an advanced solid tumor such as melanoma, head and neck, liver or kidney cancer. The starting material was CD4+ or CD8+ T cells sorted from blood, obtained in a trial of the OX40 agonist ivuxolimab.

At the DNA level, the sequence is TGTGCCAGCAGCCCCACGGGGTACGAGCAGTACTTC. Its translation is CASSPTGYEQYF. Recombination joined TRBV7-9 with TRBJ2-7; possibly the D gene is TRBD2, per 5 matching bases. According to the germline V gene (reference sequence), CDR1 reads SEHNR and CDR2 reads FQNEAQ. Taken from cysteine to phenylalanine, the CDR3 has 12 residues. Only CDR3 DNA is held: 36 bases, read in frame from base 1. The V end loses 5 bases and the J end loses 4 bases, and a stretch of 9 bases separates them.